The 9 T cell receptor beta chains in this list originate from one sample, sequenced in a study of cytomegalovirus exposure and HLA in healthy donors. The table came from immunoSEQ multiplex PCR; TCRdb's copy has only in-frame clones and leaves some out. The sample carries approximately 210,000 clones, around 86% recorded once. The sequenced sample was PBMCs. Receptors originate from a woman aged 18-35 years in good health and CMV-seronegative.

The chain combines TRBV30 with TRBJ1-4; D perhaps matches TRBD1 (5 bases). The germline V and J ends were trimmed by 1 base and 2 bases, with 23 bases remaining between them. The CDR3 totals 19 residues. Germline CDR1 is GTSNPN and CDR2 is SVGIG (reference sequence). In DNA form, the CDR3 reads TGTGCCTGGAGTGCCCCCTGGGGCAGGTTGAAGTATACTAATGAAAAACTGTTTTTT. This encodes CAWSAPWGRLKYTNEKLFF. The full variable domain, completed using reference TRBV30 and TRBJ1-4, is SQTIHQWPATLVQPVGSPLSLECTVEGTSNPNLYWYRQAAGRGLQLLFYSVGIGQISSEVPQNLSASRPQDRQFILSSKKLLLSDSGFYLCAWSAPWGRLKYTNEKLFFGSGTQLSVL.

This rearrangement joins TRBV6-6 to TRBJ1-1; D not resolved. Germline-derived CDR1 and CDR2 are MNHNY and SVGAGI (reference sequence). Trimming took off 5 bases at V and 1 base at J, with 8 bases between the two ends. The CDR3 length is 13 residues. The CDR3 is CASSLSPNTEAFF. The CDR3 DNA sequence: TGTGCCAGCAGTCTAAGTCCGAACACTGAAGCTTTCTTT.

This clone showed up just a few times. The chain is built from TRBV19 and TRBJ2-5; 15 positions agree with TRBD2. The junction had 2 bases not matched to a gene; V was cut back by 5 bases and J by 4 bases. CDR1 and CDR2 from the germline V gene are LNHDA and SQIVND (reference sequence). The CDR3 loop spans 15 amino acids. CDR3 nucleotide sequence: TGTGCCAGTAGTGGACTAGCGGGGGGGTTAGAGACCCAGTACTTC. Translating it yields CASSGLAGGLETQYF.

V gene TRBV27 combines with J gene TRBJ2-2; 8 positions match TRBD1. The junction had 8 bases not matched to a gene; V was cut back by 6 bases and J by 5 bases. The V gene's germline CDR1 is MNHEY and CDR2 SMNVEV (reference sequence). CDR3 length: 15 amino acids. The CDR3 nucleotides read TGTGCCAGCAGACCTGACAGGGGATCTACCGGGGAGCTGTTTTTT. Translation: CASRPDRGSTGELFF.

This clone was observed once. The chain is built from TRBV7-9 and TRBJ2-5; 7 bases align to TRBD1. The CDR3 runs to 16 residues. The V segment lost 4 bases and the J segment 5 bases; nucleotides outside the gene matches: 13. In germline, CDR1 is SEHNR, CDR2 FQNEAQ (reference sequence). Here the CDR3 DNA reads TGTGCCAGCAGCTCACTTCGGACAGGCTGGGCCGAGACCCAGTACTTC. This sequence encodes CASSSLRTGWAETQYF.

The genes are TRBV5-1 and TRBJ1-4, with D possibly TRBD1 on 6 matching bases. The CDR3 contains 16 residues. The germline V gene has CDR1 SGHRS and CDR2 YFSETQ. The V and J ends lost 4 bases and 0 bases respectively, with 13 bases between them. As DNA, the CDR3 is TGCGCCAGCAGCCGATCAGGGGATGCAACTAATGAAAAACTGTTTTTT. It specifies CASSRSGDATNEKLFF.

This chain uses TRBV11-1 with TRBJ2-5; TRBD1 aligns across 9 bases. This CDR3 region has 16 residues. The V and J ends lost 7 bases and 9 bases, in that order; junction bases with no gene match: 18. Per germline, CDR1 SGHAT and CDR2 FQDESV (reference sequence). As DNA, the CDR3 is TGTGCCAGCAAACTAGGTCGGGACAGGGCATCCGGGGCCCAGTACTTC. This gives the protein CASKLGRDRASGAQYF.

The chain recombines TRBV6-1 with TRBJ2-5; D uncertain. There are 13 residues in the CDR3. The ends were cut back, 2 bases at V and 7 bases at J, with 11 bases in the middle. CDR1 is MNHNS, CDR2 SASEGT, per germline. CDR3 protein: CASSETGFRTQYF. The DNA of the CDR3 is TGTGCCAGCAGTGAAACCGGGTTCCGGACCCAGTACTTC.

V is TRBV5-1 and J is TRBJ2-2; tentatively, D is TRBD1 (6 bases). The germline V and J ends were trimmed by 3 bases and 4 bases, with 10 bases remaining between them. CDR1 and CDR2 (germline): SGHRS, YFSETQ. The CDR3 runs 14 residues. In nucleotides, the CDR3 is TGCGCCAGCAGCTGGCAGGGGAGCACCGGGGAGCTGTTTTTT. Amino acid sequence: CASSWQGSTGELFF.